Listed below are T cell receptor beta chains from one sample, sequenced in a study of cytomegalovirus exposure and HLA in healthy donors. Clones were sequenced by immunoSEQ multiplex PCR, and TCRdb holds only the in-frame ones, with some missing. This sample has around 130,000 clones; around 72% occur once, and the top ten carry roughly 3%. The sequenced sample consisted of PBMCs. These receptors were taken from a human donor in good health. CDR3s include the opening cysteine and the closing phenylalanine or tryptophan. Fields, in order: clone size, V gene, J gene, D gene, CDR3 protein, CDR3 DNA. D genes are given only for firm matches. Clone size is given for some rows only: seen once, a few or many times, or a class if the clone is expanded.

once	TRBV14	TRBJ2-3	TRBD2	CASSLSSGSVDTQYF	TGTGCCAGCAGCCTATCTAGCGGGAGCGTAGATACGCAGTATTTT
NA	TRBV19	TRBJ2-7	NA	CASSIDRWSYEQYF	TGTGCCAGTAGTATAGATAGGTGGAGCTACGAGCAGTACTTC
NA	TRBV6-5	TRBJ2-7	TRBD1	CASSQRQGASEQYF	TGTGCCAGCAGTCAACGACAGGGGGCTTCCGAGCAGTACTTC
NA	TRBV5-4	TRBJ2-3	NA	CASSPGGSAGTDTQYF	TGTGCCAGCAGCCCCGGCGGTTCGGCGGGGACAGATACGCAGTATTTT
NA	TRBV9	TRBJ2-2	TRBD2	CASSDPRLAGRTGELFF	TGTGCCAGCAGCGACCCCCGACTAGCGGGAAGGACCGGGGAGCTGTTTTTT
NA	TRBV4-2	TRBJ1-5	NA	CASSQVSRGYSNQPQHF	TGTGCCAGCAGCCAAGTCAGCAGGGGCTATAGCAATCAGCCCCAGCATTTT
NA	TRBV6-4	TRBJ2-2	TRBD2	CASSASGGIGELFF	TGTGCCAGCAGTGCTAGCGGGGGGATCGGGGAGCTGTTTTTT
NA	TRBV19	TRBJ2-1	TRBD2	CASSSTKLAGGREQFF	TGTGCCAGTAGTTCTACCAAACTAGCGGGGGGGCGAGAGCAGTTCTTC
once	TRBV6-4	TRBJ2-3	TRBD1	CASSEEGATDTQYF	TGTGCCAGCAGTGAAGAGGGGGCAACAGATACGCAGTATTTT
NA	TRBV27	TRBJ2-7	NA	CASSLSWSGSSYEQYF	TGTGCCAGCAGTTTATCGTGGTCCGGGAGCTCCTACGAGCAGTACTTC
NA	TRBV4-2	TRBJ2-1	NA	CASSQAQDNEQFF	TGTGCCAGCAGCCAGGCTCAGGACAATGAGCAGTTCTTC
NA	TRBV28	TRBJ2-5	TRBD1	CASSSPDRQETQYF	TGTGCCAGCAGTTCCCCGGACAGGCAAGAGACCCAGTACTTC
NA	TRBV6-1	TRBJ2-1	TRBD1	CASKGQGYNEQFF	TGTGCCAGCAAGGGACAGGGGTACAATGAGCAGTTCTTC
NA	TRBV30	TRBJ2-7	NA	CAWKEGYEQYF	TGTGCCTGGAAGGAGGGCTACGAGCAGTACTTC
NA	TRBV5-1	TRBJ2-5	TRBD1	CASSGLQGVGETQYF	TGCGCCAGCAGCGGACTGCAGGGGGTTGGGGAGACCCAGTACTTC
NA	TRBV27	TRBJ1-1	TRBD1	CASRLNRGNTEAFF	TGTGCCAGCAGGTTAAACAGGGGAAACACTGAAGCTTTCTTT
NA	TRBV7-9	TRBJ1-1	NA	CASSFSESRGYTEAFF	TGTGCCAGCAGCTTCAGCGAGTCGCGGGGTTACACTGAAGCTTTCTTT
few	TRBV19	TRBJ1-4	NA	CASSMISDTEKLFF	TGTGCCAGTAGTATGATCTCGGACACTGAAAAACTGTTTTTT
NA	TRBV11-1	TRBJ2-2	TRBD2	CASRILASTGELFF	TGTGCCAGCAGAATACTAGCGAGCACCGGGGAGCTGTTTTTT
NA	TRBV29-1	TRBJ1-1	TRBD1	CSVGTARNTEAFF	TGCAGCGTCGGGACAGCGAGGAACACTGAAGCTTTCTTT
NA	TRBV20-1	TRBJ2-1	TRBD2	CSARGSGSQFF	TGCAGTGCTAGAGGTAGCGGGTCTCAGTTCTTC
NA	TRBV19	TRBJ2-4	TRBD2	CASNSFGGATKNIQYF	TGTGCCAGTAACAGTTTCGGGGGGGCCACAAAAAACATTCAGTACTTC
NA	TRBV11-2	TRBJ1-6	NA	CASSPPWSDSPLHF	TGTGCCAGCAGCCCCCCCTGGTCGGATTCACCCCTCCACTTT
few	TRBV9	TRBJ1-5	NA	CASSPGLNSNQPQHF	TGTGCCAGCAGCCCCGGACTGAATAGCAATCAGCCCCAGCATTTT
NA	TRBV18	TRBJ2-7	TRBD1	CASSSDRGPSYEQYF	TGTGCCAGCTCATCGGACAGGGGGCCTTCCTACGAGCAGTACTTC
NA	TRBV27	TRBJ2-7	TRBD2	CASSREGHYEQYF	TGTGCCAGCAGTCGGGAGGGCCATTACGAGCAGTACTTC
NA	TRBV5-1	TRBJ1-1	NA	CASSLDTVNTEAFF	TGCGCCAGCAGCTTGGATACAGTAAACACTGAAGCTTTCTTT
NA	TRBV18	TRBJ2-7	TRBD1	CASSPRQGVLGEQYF	TGTGCCAGCTCACCCCGACAGGGGGTTCTGGGCGAGCAGTACTTC
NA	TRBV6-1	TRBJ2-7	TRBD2	CASSVLAGGNEQYF	TGTGCCAGCAGTGTACTAGCGGGGGGCAACGAGCAGTACTTC
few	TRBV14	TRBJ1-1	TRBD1	CASSRRDRVIWTEAFF	TGTGCCAGCAGCCGTAGGGACAGGGTTATTTGGACTGAAGCTTTCTTT
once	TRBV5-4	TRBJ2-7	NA	CTSSPGGRRGGIYEQYF	TGTACCAGCAGCCCCGGGGGTAGGAGAGGCGGTATCTACGAGCAGTACTTC
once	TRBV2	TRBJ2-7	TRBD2	CASGKGSSGVSREQYF	TGTGCCAGCGGGAAGGGGTCTAGCGGGGTGTCTAGGGAGCAGTACTTC
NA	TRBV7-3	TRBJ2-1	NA	CASSHLKAGWTSSYNEQFF	TGTGCCAGCAGCCACCTTAAGGCGGGGTGGACCAGCTCCTACAATGAGCAGTTCTTC
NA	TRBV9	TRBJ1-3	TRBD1	CASSEGGQNSGNTIYF	TGTGCCAGCAGCGAGGGGGGACAGAACTCTGGAAACACCATATATTTT
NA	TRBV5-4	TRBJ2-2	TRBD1	CASSPGQGANFDGELFF	TGTGCCAGCAGCCCGGGACAGGGGGCGAATTTCGACGGGGAGCTGTTTTTT
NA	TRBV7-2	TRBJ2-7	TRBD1	CASSLVAAGGEHEQYF	TGTGCCAGCAGCTTAGTTGCGGCAGGGGGCGAACACGAGCAGTACTTC
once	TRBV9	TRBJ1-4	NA	CASSVSLSTNEKLFF	TGTGCCAGCAGCGTCTCCCTCTCAACTAATGAAAAACTGTTTTTT
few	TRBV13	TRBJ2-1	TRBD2	CASSLRGRVNEQFF	TGTGCCAGCAGCCTCCGGGGGAGGGTCAATGAGCAGTTCTTC
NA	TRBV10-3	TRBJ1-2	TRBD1	CAISDFQGAVRNYGYTF	TGTGCCATCAGCGATTTCCAGGGGGCGGTGAGAAACTATGGCTACACCTTC
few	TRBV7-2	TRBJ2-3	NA	CASSLKERVLQYF	TGTGCCAGCAGCTTAAAAGAGCGGGTTCTGCAGTATTTT
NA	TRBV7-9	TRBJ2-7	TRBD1	CSSSTGTGGEQYF	TGTTCCAGCAGTACCGGGACAGGGGGCGAGCAGTACTTC
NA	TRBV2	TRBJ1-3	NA	CASSAQGTWQGNTIYF	TGTGCCAGCAGTGCTCAAGGGACTTGGCAGGGAAACACCATATATTTT
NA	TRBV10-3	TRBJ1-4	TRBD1	CAITAGGGEKLFF	TGTGCCATCACTGCAGGGGGCGGTGAAAAACTGTTTTTT
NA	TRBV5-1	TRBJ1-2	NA	CASSSLASNYGYTF	TGCGCCAGCAGCTCCTTAGCCAGTAACTATGGCTACACCTTC
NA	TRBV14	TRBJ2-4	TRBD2	CASSQPHGLENIQYF	TGTGCCAGCAGCCAACCGCACGGACTAGAAAACATTCAGTACTTC
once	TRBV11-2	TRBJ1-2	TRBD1	CASRRQGTTYGYTF	TGTGCCAGCAGAAGACAGGGGACAACCTATGGCTACACCTTC
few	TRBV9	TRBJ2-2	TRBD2	CASSVSGTLTGELFF	TGTGCCAGCAGCGTGAGCGGGACGCTAACCGGGGAGCTGTTTTTT
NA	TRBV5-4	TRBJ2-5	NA	CASSFADQETQYF	TGTGCCAGCAGCTTCGCAGACCAAGAGACCCAGTACTTC
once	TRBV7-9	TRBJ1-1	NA	CASSLVGVPGAFF	TGTGCCAGCAGCTTAGTCGGGGTGCCCGGGGCTTTCTTT